The next 19 T cell receptor beta chains were all read from a single sample in a study of T cell clusters in autoimmune cytopenias. Multiplex touch-down PCR amplified TRB using TRB-A and TRB-B pools in one tube. TCRdb reprocessed the multiplex PCR reads, with one entry per CDR3 protein and no DNA. Recorded for this sample: around 9,800 distinct CDR3 sequences. TRB was amplified from about 270 ng of peripheral blood genomic DNA per sample. The data were also submitted as part of a second study, on T cell repertoires in aging, cancer and after chemotherapy.

Sequences were obtained from peripheral blood. The receptor source for this set is a human donor in good health.

This clonotype counts as medium-sized by frequency. This sequence joins TRBV20-1 and TRBJ1-4; TCRdb gives TRBD1 as the D gene, but with no DNA this cannot be confirmed. This CDR3 has 16 amino acids. Per the germline V gene, CDR1 is DFQATT and CDR2 is SNEGSKA (reference sequence). The chain's CDR3 is CSATWTGMGTDEKLFF.

By frequency, this clonotype registers medium-sized (0.01 to 0.1%). The chain recombines TRBV18 with TRBJ1-2; TCRdb lists TRBD1, though no DNA is available to test this call. The CDR3 has 19 amino acids. Germline CDR1 reads KGHSH; CDR2 reads LQKENI. CDR3 amino acids: CASSCPGTGGAENNYGYTF.

Its frequency marks this clonotype as medium-sized. The gene calls are TRBV12-3 or TRBV12-4 and TRBJ1-1; TCRdb indicates TRBD1, and absent DNA this call remains unverified. This CDR3 has 16 amino acids. The CDR3 here is CASSPWTGDYHTEAFF.

V is TRBV5-1 and J is TRBJ2-3; no DNA is available, so the TRBD2 call from TCRdb remains unchecked. Germline V CDR1 and CDR2: SGHRS, YFSETQ. CDR3 length: 16 residues. The CDR3 protein is CASHQGLAVELDTQYF.

The J gene is TRBJ2-7, the V gene TRBV9; the TRBD2 assignment by TCRdb is unverifiable without DNA. The CDR3 is made up of 14 amino acids. The germline CDR1 and CDR2 sequences are SGDLS and YYNGEE. CDR3 sequence reads: CASSAGLAFAEQYF.

This chain joins TRBV11-3 and TRBJ2-1; there is no DNA to check the TCRdb D call of TRBD1. Germline V gives CDR1 SGHNT, CDR2 YENEEA. CDR3 length equals 13 residues. The CDR3 loop is CASSLDGGDGQFF. The variable domain in full, with the rest retrieved from reference TRBV11-3 and TRBJ2-1, is EAGVVQSPRYKIIEKKQPVAFWCNPISGHNTLYWYLQNLGQGPELLIRYENEEAVDDSQLPKDRFSAERLKGVDSTLKIQPAELGDSAVYLCASSLDGGDGQFFGPGTRLTVL.

V is TRBV28 and J is TRBJ2-5; the TCRdb call, TRBD1, lacks DNA for checking. CDR3 length: 15 amino acids. Germline V lookup: CDR1 MDHEN, CDR2 SYDVKM. The CDR3 sequence is CASSLSRDSKETQYF. The whole variable domain, filled in from reference TRBV28 and TRBJ2-5, reads DVKVTQSSRYLVKRTGEKVFLECVQDMDHENMFWYRQDPGLGLRLIYFSYDVKMKEKGDIPEGYSVSREKKERFSLILESASTNQTSMYLCASSLSRDSKETQYFGPGTRLLVL.

Frequency places this clonotype as medium-sized. V and J are TRBV24-1 and TRBJ1-1; TCRdb calls TRBD1, which cannot be checked without DNA. Germline CDR1 KGHDR, CDR2 SFDVKD. The CDR3 spans 13 residues. The chain's CDR3 is CATSTGAGTEAFF.

V is TRBV6-4 and J is TRBJ1-2; TCRdb reports TRBD1, a call that lacks DNA to check it against. CDR1 and CDR2 (germline): MRHNA, SNTAGT. There are 16 residues in the CDR3. This chain's CDR3 is CASSDGPWGGKRGYTF.

This clonotype is deemed medium-sized by its frequency. The gene calls are TRBV7-2 and TRBJ1-2. This CDR3 comprises 14 residues. Per germline, CDR1 SGHTA and CDR2 FQGNSA. The chain's CDR3 is CASSLELMNYGYTF.

The chain joins TRBV28 to TRBJ1-2. Germline V gene lookup returns CDR1 MDHEN and CDR2 SYDVKM. The CDR3 contains 14 residues. The chain's CDR3 is CASSLGRGDYGYTF.

The chain recombines TRBV18 with TRBJ2-2; the TCRdb call, TRBD1, lacks DNA for checking. The CDR3 extends over 16 amino acids. Germline lookup yields CDR1 KGHSH and CDR2 LQKENI. CDR3 protein: CASSPPGQGNTGELFF.

The chain joins TRBV7-2 to TRBJ2-3; TCRdb selects TRBD1, and the lack of DNA leaves this call unchecked. The CDR3 loop spans 15 amino acids. Germline V gene lookup returns CDR1 SGHTA and CDR2 FQGNSA. Here the CDR3 reads CASSPRDRGPDTQYF.

V is TRBV7-9 and J is TRBJ2-7; the TRBD1 assignment by TCRdb is unverifiable without DNA. CDR1 and CDR2 (germline): SEHNR, FQNEAQ (reference sequence). The CDR3 loop spans 15 amino acids. The CDR3 sequence is CASSLGGQGITEQYF.

CDR3: CASSQVGRTEAFF. The rearrangement joins TRBV6-1 to TRBJ1-1; TCRdb's D call of TRBD1 is untestable without DNA. Germline CDR1 MNHNS, CDR2 SASEGT. The CDR3 is 13 amino acids.

The V and J genes are TRBV27 and TRBJ1-6. The CDR3 extends over 18 amino acids. Germline CDR1 reads MNHEY; CDR2 reads SMNVEV (reference sequence). The CDR3 reads CASSLVSMKGSYNSPLHF.

In terms of frequency, this clonotype is medium-sized. The chain uses TRBV6-6 and TRBJ2-1; the TCRdb D gene call, TRBD2, has no DNA to confirm it. Germline CDR1 MNHNY, CDR2 SVGAGI (reference sequence). This CDR3 comprises 17 residues. The CDR3: CASSYSPSSGLYNEQFF.

In terms of frequency, this clonotype is medium-sized. The chain is built from TRBV6-1 and TRBJ2-7. CDR3 length: 14 residues. Germline values: CDR1 MNHNS, CDR2 SASEGT. The CDR3 reads CASRRASTPYEQYF.

By frequency, this clonotype is medium-sized. This chain uses TRBV30 with TRBJ1-6. The CDR3 consists of 14 residues. Germline V gene sequence: CDR1 GTSNPN, CDR2 SVGIG (reference sequence). The CDR3 reads CAWEGPADNSPLHF.